A selection of T cell receptor beta chains follows, all from one sample in a study of T cells after yellow fever vaccination. One entry per CDR3 protein, called by TCRdb with MiXCR from the 5' RACE reads. Of under 600,000 distinct CDR3 sequences listed, 20% to 25% are singletons. This specimen was PBMCs, taken roughly 23 days after the first yellow fever vaccination. The receptors stem from a man between 18 and 29 years old who received the YFV17D yellow fever vaccine. The CDR3 runs from the conserved cysteine through the conserved F or W. Fields, in order: D gene, V gene, clone size, J gene, CDR3 DNA, CDR3 protein. A D gene is named only where the DNA matches it firmly. The size field is filled for only some rows; it gives once, few, many or a size class.

d_call: NA
v_call: TRBV6-1
clone_size: once
j_call: TRBJ1-2
cdr3_nt: TGTGCCAGCAGCCCCGGAGAGGCCTTTAACTATGGCTACACCTTC
cdr3_aa: CASSPGEAFNYGYTF

d_call: TRBD2
v_call: TRBV7-2
clone_size: few
j_call: TRBJ2-1
cdr3_nt: TGTGCCAGCAGCACCCGGGACTATCCCTATGAGCAGTTCTTC
cdr3_aa: CASSTRDYPYEQFF

d_call: NA
v_call: TRBV7-2
clone_size: few
j_call: TRBJ2-3
cdr3_nt: TGTGCCAGCAGCCCAAGAGGTCGGGCCCCCGATACGCAGTATTTT
cdr3_aa: CASSPRGRAPDTQYF

d_call: NA
v_call: TRBV5-1
clone_size: many
j_call: TRBJ1-4
cdr3_nt: TGCGCCAGCAGCTTGGAGGCGAATGAAAAACTGTTTTTT
cdr3_aa: CASSLEANEKLFF

d_call: TRBD1
v_call: TRBV6-5
clone_size: few
j_call: TRBJ2-7
cdr3_nt: TGTGCCAGCAGTTACAATGGGGACAGGGGAAACGAGCAGTACTTC
cdr3_aa: CASSYNGDRGNEQYF

d_call: NA
v_call: TRBV6-2/TRBV6-3
clone_size: few
j_call: TRBJ1-5
cdr3_nt: TGTGCCAGCAGTTACCTTCGTAGCAATCAGCCCCAGCATTTT
cdr3_aa: CASSYLRSNQPQHF

d_call: TRBD2
v_call: TRBV20-1
clone_size: NA
j_call: TRBJ2-1
cdr3_nt: TGCAGTGCTAGAGATGCACGGGGGGGCCCTGGCAATGAGCAGTTCTTC
cdr3_aa: CSARDARGGPGNEQFF

d_call: TRBD1
v_call: TRBV12-3/TRBV12-4
clone_size: NA
j_call: TRBJ2-1
cdr3_nt: TGTGCCAGCAGTTCCGGACAGGCGTCCTATGAGCAGTTCTTC
cdr3_aa: CASSSGQASYEQFF

d_call: NA
v_call: TRBV5-1
clone_size: few
j_call: TRBJ2-2
cdr3_nt: TGCGCCAGCAGCCTTTCTATCGCCGGGGAGCTGTTTTTT
cdr3_aa: CASSLSIAGELFF

d_call: TRBD2
v_call: TRBV18
clone_size: many
j_call: TRBJ2-5
cdr3_nt: TGTGCCAGCTCACCCGGGACTAGAGAGACCCAGTACTTC
cdr3_aa: CASSPGTRETQYF

d_call: NA
v_call: TRBV12-3/TRBV12-4
clone_size: NA
j_call: TRBJ2-7
cdr3_nt: TGTGCCAGCAGTCTGGGATTGGGGCAGATCTCCTACGAGCAGTACTTC
cdr3_aa: CASSLGLGQISYEQYF

d_call: NA
v_call: TRBV7-9
clone_size: NA
j_call: TRBJ1-5
cdr3_nt: TGTGCCAGCAGACAGAGCGGTGATCAGCCCCAGCATTTT
cdr3_aa: CASRQSGDQPQHF

d_call: NA
v_call: TRBV10-3
clone_size: few
j_call: TRBJ2-3
cdr3_nt: TGTGCCATCAGTCGCGAGGGGGGAGATACGCAGTATTTT
cdr3_aa: CAISREGGDTQYF

d_call: TRBD2
v_call: TRBV24-1
clone_size: NA
j_call: TRBJ2-3
cdr3_nt: TGTGCCACCAGTGCCGGGGGGGGGTGGACAGATACGCAGTATTTT
cdr3_aa: CATSAGGGWTDTQYF

d_call: TRBD1
v_call: TRBV6-1
clone_size: NA
j_call: TRBJ1-6
cdr3_nt: TGTGCCAGCAGCCGGGCTCTCGGACAGGCCGGAGGGATTTCACCCCTCCACTTT
cdr3_aa: CASSRALGQAGGISPLHF

d_call: TRBD2
v_call: TRBV20-1
clone_size: few
j_call: TRBJ2-5
cdr3_nt: TGCAGTGCGAGAAACGGACTAGCGGGGGGCTTC
cdr3_aa: CSARNGLAGGF

d_call: NA
v_call: TRBV6-2/TRBV6-3
clone_size: many
j_call: TRBJ1-5
cdr3_nt: TGTGCCAGCAGTTACGTTGGGGATCAGCCCCAGCATTTT
cdr3_aa: CASSYVGDQPQHF

d_call: NA
v_call: TRBV7-9
clone_size: NA
j_call: TRBJ1-1
cdr3_nt: TGTGCCAGCAGAACAGGGTCTGAAGCTTTCTTT
cdr3_aa: CASRTGSEAFF

d_call: NA
v_call: TRBV6-1
clone_size: few
j_call: TRBJ1-4
cdr3_nt: TGTGCCAGCAGGCCGGGACCCCACAATGAAAAACTGTTTTTT
cdr3_aa: CASRPGPHNEKLFF

d_call: NA
v_call: TRBV6-5
clone_size: few
j_call: TRBJ2-7
cdr3_nt: TGTGCCAGCAGTTACAGAGGAAGGGGGGAGCAGTACTTC
cdr3_aa: CASSYRGRGEQYF

d_call: TRBD1
v_call: TRBV6-1
clone_size: NA
j_call: TRBJ2-7
cdr3_nt: TGTGCCAGCAAAGGGACAGAGAAGCCCTACGAGCAGTACTTC
cdr3_aa: CASKGTEKPYEQYF

d_call: NA
v_call: TRBV7-2
clone_size: NA
j_call: TRBJ2-1
cdr3_nt: TGTGCCAGCAGCTTTACTCCCGGAGGTTATGAGCAGTTCTTC
cdr3_aa: CASSFTPGGYEQFF

d_call: NA
v_call: TRBV6-5
clone_size: few
j_call: TRBJ1-1
cdr3_nt: TGTGCCAGCAGTTACTTTGGGGAAAACACTGAAGCTTTCTTT
cdr3_aa: CASSYFGENTEAFF

d_call: NA
v_call: TRBV27
clone_size: NA
j_call: TRBJ2-7
cdr3_nt: TGTGCCAGCAGTTTATACGGGGGACCCTACGAGCAGTACTTC
cdr3_aa: CASSLYGGPYEQYF

d_call: NA
v_call: TRBV24-1
clone_size: NA
j_call: TRBJ2-1
cdr3_nt: TGTGCCACCAGTGATTCGTGGGGACCCTACAATGAGCAGTTCTTC
cdr3_aa: CATSDSWGPYNEQFF

d_call: NA
v_call: TRBV6-5
clone_size: few
j_call: TRBJ2-7
cdr3_nt: TGTGCCAGCAGTATGGGGGACGGTACCTACGAGCAGTACTTC
cdr3_aa: CASSMGDGTYEQYF

d_call: NA
v_call: TRBV5-1
clone_size: few
j_call: TRBJ1-1
cdr3_nt: TGCGCCAGCAGCGGACCAGGGGACTCTGAAGCTTTCTTT
cdr3_aa: CASSGPGDSEAFF

d_call: TRBD2
v_call: TRBV9
clone_size: NA
j_call: TRBJ2-5
cdr3_nt: TGTGCCAGCAGCCCCCGACTAGCCCTAGGGACCCAGTACTTC
cdr3_aa: CASSPRLALGTQYF

d_call: TRBD2
v_call: TRBV5-1
clone_size: NA
j_call: TRBJ2-5
cdr3_nt: TGCGCCAGCAGCCAGACTAGCGGTCGGGCCCAGTACTTC
cdr3_aa: CASSQTSGRAQYF

d_call: NA
v_call: TRBV6-2/TRBV6-3
clone_size: few
j_call: TRBJ1-4
cdr3_nt: TGTGCCAGCAGTTACCGAGGAGAAGGGGGAAGAAATGAAAAACTGTTTTTT
cdr3_aa: CASSYRGEGGRNEKLFF

d_call: NA
v_call: TRBV5-1
clone_size: many
j_call: TRBJ1-4
cdr3_nt: TGCGCCAGCAGCCCCGGGCGGAGGGGGGCCCTAGCCAACGCAACTAATGAAAAACTGTTTTTT
cdr3_aa: CASSPGRRGALANATNEKLFF

d_call: TRBD2
v_call: TRBV7-2
clone_size: NA
j_call: TRBJ2-1
cdr3_nt: TGTGCCAGCAGAAGAGTCAGCGGGGGGGATTCGAGGAATGAGCAGTTCTTC
cdr3_aa: CASRRVSGGDSRNEQFF

d_call: TRBD1
v_call: TRBV7-8
clone_size: NA
j_call: TRBJ1-6
cdr3_nt: TGTGCCAGCAGCCCGCGGACAGGGAGTAATTCACCCCTCCACTTT
cdr3_aa: CASSPRTGSNSPLHF

d_call: TRBD1
v_call: TRBV6-1
clone_size: NA
j_call: TRBJ2-6
cdr3_nt: TGTGCCACCGCAGGACAGGGATCTGGGGCCAACGTCCTGACTTTC
cdr3_aa: CATAGQGSGANVLTF

d_call: NA
v_call: TRBV13
clone_size: few
j_call: TRBJ1-2
cdr3_nt: TGTGCCAGCAGCTTAGGCTCGGGAGGGGTTGGCTATGGCTACACCTTC
cdr3_aa: CASSLGSGGVGYGYTF

d_call: TRBD1
v_call: TRBV15
clone_size: many
j_call: TRBJ2-2
cdr3_nt: TGTGCCACCAGCAGGGCCGGGACAGTTAACACCGGGGAGCTGTTTTTT
cdr3_aa: CATSRAGTVNTGELFF

d_call: NA
v_call: TRBV7-9
clone_size: many
j_call: TRBJ2-2
cdr3_nt: TGTGCCAGCGTCAACTCCGGGACAACCAACACCGGGGAGCTGTTTTTT
cdr3_aa: CASVNSGTTNTGELFF

d_call: TRBD1
v_call: TRBV29-1
clone_size: NA
j_call: TRBJ2-3
cdr3_nt: TGCAGCGTTAATCCCGGGACAGGGGGTTATGTTCGTCTTAGCACAGATACGCAGTATTTT
cdr3_aa: CSVNPGTGGYVRLSTDTQYF

d_call: NA
v_call: TRBV12-3/TRBV12-4
clone_size: many
j_call: TRBJ2-5
cdr3_nt: TGTGCCAGCAGTTTCACTAGGGGTGCGACCCAGTACTTC
cdr3_aa: CASSFTRGATQYF

d_call: TRBD2
v_call: TRBV4-3
clone_size: NA
j_call: TRBJ2-3
cdr3_nt: TGCGCCAGCACCCCAGGGATAAGCGGGGGTACAGATACGCAGTATTTT
cdr3_aa: CASTPGISGGTDTQYF

d_call: TRBD1
v_call: TRBV20-1
clone_size: few
j_call: TRBJ1-4
cdr3_nt: TGCAGTGCTAGAGATGGGGACAGACCTTGGGAAAAACTGTTTTTT
cdr3_aa: CSARDGDRPWEKLFF

d_call: NA
v_call: TRBV11-2
clone_size: few
j_call: TRBJ2-7
cdr3_nt: TGTGCCAGCAGCGTCGGCCCCACCTACGAGCAGTACTTC
cdr3_aa: CASSVGPTYEQYF

d_call: NA
v_call: TRBV2
clone_size: NA
j_call: TRBJ1-5
cdr3_nt: TGTGCCAGCAGCGATGTTACCAATCAGCCCCAGCATTTT
cdr3_aa: CASSDVTNQPQHF

d_call: NA
v_call: TRBV20-1
clone_size: NA
j_call: TRBJ1-4
cdr3_nt: TGCAGTGCTAGAGAGGCAGTAAATGAAAAACTGTTTTTT
cdr3_aa: CSAREAVNEKLFF

d_call: NA
v_call: TRBV27
clone_size: NA
j_call: TRBJ2-2
cdr3_nt: TGTGCCAGCAGTTCGTGGACAGCGGCCGGGGAGCTGTTTTTT
cdr3_aa: CASSSWTAAGELFF

d_call: NA
v_call: TRBV7-8
clone_size: few
j_call: TRBJ2-1
cdr3_nt: TGTGCCAGCAGCTTAGCGCTGGCCAGAGACAATGAGCAGTTCTTC
cdr3_aa: CASSLALARDNEQFF

d_call: NA
v_call: TRBV10-3
clone_size: NA
j_call: TRBJ2-3
cdr3_nt: TGTGCCATCAAAAAGGGTGGCACAGATACGCAGTATTTT
cdr3_aa: CAIKKGGTDTQYF

d_call: TRBD2
v_call: TRBV7-9
clone_size: NA
j_call: TRBJ2-4
cdr3_nt: TGTGCCAGCAGCTTAGAGGGACTAGTGCGGGGGAACATTCAGTACTTC
cdr3_aa: CASSLEGLVRGNIQYF

d_call: TRBD1
v_call: TRBV7-3
clone_size: few
j_call: TRBJ1-6
cdr3_nt: TGTGCCAGCAGCTCAGGACAGGGGATTTCACCCCTCCACTTT
cdr3_aa: CASSSGQGISPLHF

d_call: NA
v_call: TRBV30
clone_size: NA
j_call: TRBJ2-7
cdr3_nt: TGTGCCTGGAGTGTAAGTCGGGGGACCTACGAGCAGTACTTC
cdr3_aa: CAWSVSRGTYEQYF

d_call: NA
v_call: TRBV4-3
clone_size: NA
j_call: TRBJ1-5
cdr3_nt: TGCGCCAGCAGCCAAGATACAGGGACCGGTCAGCCCCAGCATTTT
cdr3_aa: CASSQDTGTGQPQHF

d_call: NA
v_call: TRBV5-1
clone_size: few
j_call: TRBJ1-1
cdr3_nt: TGCGCCAGCAGCTTGTACAGTACACCCATGAACACTGAAGCTTTCTTT
cdr3_aa: CASSLYSTPMNTEAFF

d_call: TRBD1
v_call: TRBV20-1
clone_size: NA
j_call: TRBJ2-1
cdr3_nt: TGCAGTGCTAGAATCTCGGGACAGACCTACAATGAGCAGTTCTTC
cdr3_aa: CSARISGQTYNEQFF